This T cell receptor (beta chain) originates from a study of blood T cell repertoires in COVID-19. The data were produced by immunoSEQ multiplex PCR, yet TCRdb's version contains in-frame clones alone and is incomplete. The profile shows over 85,000 clones, around 74% of them singletons. The germline V gene has CDR1 SGHRS and CDR2 YFSETQ. This CDR3 contains 14 residues. V shed 3 bases and J shed 2 bases, with 12 bases lying between them. This receptor was taken from a woman aged 55-69 years with acute or convalescent COVID-19. The genes are TRBV5-1 and TRBJ2-7, with a possible D match to TRBD2 (5 bases). Sequencing was performed on peripheral blood. DNA of the CDR3: TGCGCCAGCAGCTCCAGGACTGATACCTACGAGCAGTACTTC. This codes for CASSSRTDTYEQYF.